These 23 T cell receptor beta chains were sequenced from one sample in a study of blood T cell repertoires in COVID-19. TCRdb's copy holds only in-frame clones and misses some; the assay was immunoSEQ multiplex PCR. This sample carries over 200,000 clones, 65% to 85% of them seen once, and the ten largest clones take around 1.3%. What was sequenced was peripheral blood. The receptors shown here come from a woman under 40 with COVID-19, enrolled during active disease.

This chain links TRBV30 with TRBJ1-6, with 7 bases matching TRBD1. Germline V gene data show CDR1 as GTSNPN and CDR2 as SVGIG (reference sequence). V dropped 0 bases and J dropped 10; count of bases not matched to a gene: 6. CDR3 length: 14 amino acids. The CDR3, as DNA: TGTGCCTGGAGTGTACGACAGGGTTTCTCACCCCTCCACTTT. Its protein product is CAWSVRQGFSPLHF.

V usage is TRBV4-3 and J usage is TRBJ1-1; D unclear. The V gene lost 0 bases and the J gene lost 7 bases, with 9 bases spanning the gap. The CDR3 covers 13 residues. Germline values: CDR1 LGHNA, CDR2 YSLEER. CDR3 loop: CASSQDRSHEAFF. The CDR3 DNA follows: TGCGCCAGCAGCCAAGATCGAAGCCATGAAGCTTTCTTT.

The sample holds a few counts of this clone. This chain links TRBV9 with TRBJ2-7; possibly TRBD2 for D (6 bases). Per the germline V gene, CDR1 is SGDLS and CDR2 is YYNGEE. V lost 7 bases to trimming and J lost 0 bases, with 17 bases between them. This CDR3 spans 15 amino acids. DNA of the CDR3: TGTGCCAGCGCCCCAGGAATAGCGGACTCCTACGAGCAGTACTTC. Protein product: CASAPGIADSYEQYF.

The CDR3 spells CANSLKTWTGDSTDTQYF. Written as DNA, the CDR3 is TGTGCCAACTCGCTAAAGACTTGGACAGGGGATAGCACAGATACGCAGTATTTT. This chain joins TRBV21-1 and TRBJ2-3; the table's TRBD1 call for D was not verified on the DNA. TRBV21-1 has pseudogene status. The CDR3 consists of 18 residues.

The CDR3 loop reads CATRLDKNSGANVLTF. CDR3 DNA: TGTGCCACCAGGCTGGACAAAAACTCTGGGGCCAACGTCCTGACTTTC. The rearrangement joins TRBV15 to TRBJ2-6; a weak D match, TRBD1 (5 bases). V was cut by 6 bases and J by 0 bases, with 12 bases left in between. Per the germline V gene, CDR1 is LNHNV and CDR2 is YYDKDF (reference sequence). The CDR3 length is 16 residues.

The chain recombines TRBV9 with TRBJ2-2; TRBD2 might be the D (6 bases). Trimming took 3 bases from V and 7 from J, leaving 19 bases between them. Germline values: CDR1 SGDLS, CDR2 YYNGEE. The CDR3 is 16 residues long. CDR3 in DNA: TGTGCCAGCAGCGAGGGCGGGACCCTTCATTTCGGGGAGCTGTTTTTT. This translates into CASSEGGTLHFGELFF.

Concerning this clone: Other DNA variants within this sample encode the same CDR3. The CDR3 spells CASSSDRGTYEQYF. DNA of the CDR3: TGTGCCAGCAGCTCGGACAGGGGGACCTACGAGCAGTACTTC. V gene TRBV7-9 combines with J gene TRBJ2-7; 10 nucleotides match TRBD1. Unmatched junction bases numbered 2, after V lost 4 bases and J lost 2 bases. Germline lookup yields CDR1 SEHNR and CDR2 FQNEAQ (reference sequence). The CDR3 is 14 amino acids.

The chain employs TRBV5-1 and TRBJ2-7; D possibly corresponds to TRBD2 (6 bases). The CDR3 runs to 15 residues. The V end was cut by 2 bases, the J end by 3 bases, with 15 bases between. Germline V gene data show CDR1 as SGHRS and CDR2 as YFSETQ. CDR3 DNA: TGCGCCAGCAGCTTATCTAGCGCCGCCTTCTACGAGCAGTACTTC. As protein: CASSLSSAAFYEQYF.

This rearrangement joins TRBV5-6 to TRBJ2-7; D is uncertain. Germline CDR1 and CDR2: SGHDT and YYEEEE. Between the trimmed V and J ends, which lost 0 bases and 2 bases, there was a span of 15 bases. The CDR3 runs to 16 residues. The CDR3 DNA follows: TGTGCCAGCAGCTTGGAGTCGGCAGGTCCAGCCTACGAGCAGTACTTC. As protein: CASSLESAGPAYEQYF.

The V and J genes are TRBV7-8 and TRBJ2-1; the D gene is possibly TRBD1 (6 bases). V lost 8 bases and J 4 bases, leaving 15 bases between the germline ends. The CDR3 contains 14 residues. Per germline, CDR1 SGHVS and CDR2 FQNEAQ. CDR3 bases: TGTGCCAGCTCTAGGGGGATCTCATACAATGAGCAGTTCTTC. Amino acid sequence: CASSRGISYNEQFF.

This chain uses TRBV5-1 with TRBJ2-2, with D unresolved. V was trimmed by 10 bases and J by 1 base, leaving 14 bases between them. This CDR3 region has 14 residues. CDR1 and CDR2 from the germline V gene are SGHRS and YFSETQ. CDR3 nucleotides: TGCGCCTCTAGACCCGGCGGGAACACCGGGGAGCTGTTTTTT. Protein product: CASRPGGNTGELFF.

The gene calls are TRBV2 and TRBJ2-1; possible D gene TRBD2, 6 bases. Looked up from germline, CDR1 is SNHLY and CDR2 is FYNNEI. The CDR3 covers 16 residues. Trimming pared 7 bases from V and 0 bases from J, leaving 16 bases between. The CDR3 loop is CASTRIGRGSYNEQFF. CDR3 coding DNA: TGTGCCAGCACCCGAATCGGGCGGGGCTCCTACAATGAGCAGTTCTTC.

This sequence joins TRBV5-3 and TRBJ2-1, with D hard to call. TRBV5-3 is sorted into the ORF group, with uncertain function. There are 11 residues in the CDR3. Trimming removed 2 bases at V and 5 bases at J, with 2 bases between. The CDR3 region has the DNA TGTGCCAGAAGCTTTAACAATGAGCAGTTCTTC. It encodes CARSFNNEQFF.

A few counts support this clone. The chain combines TRBV6-4 with TRBJ1-6, with TRBD1 identical over 11 bases. Germline loops: CDR1 MRHNA, CDR2 SNTAGT. V lost 3 bases to trimming and J lost 9 bases; unmatched junction nucleotides: 4. The length of the CDR3 is 15 residues. The chain's CDR3 is CASSEGQGAASPLHF. The CDR3 region has the DNA TGTGCCAGCAGTGAAGGACAGGGGGCGGCTTCACCCCTCCACTTT.

The V gene is TRBV7-7, the J gene TRBJ2-5, with a weak D call TRBD1 (5 bases). Per germline, CDR1 SSHAT and CDR2 FNYEAQ (reference sequence). The V end was cut by 6 bases, the J end by 2 bases, with 16 bases between. CDR3 length: 15 residues. The CDR3 sequence: CASRSTQDLQETQYF. The DNA of the CDR3 is TGTGCCAGCAGATCGACACAGGATCTACAAGAGACCCAGTACTTC.

This chain links TRBV6-5 with TRBJ2-7; D is possibly TRBD1 (5 bases). Deletions cut 7 bases from V and 9 bases from J, with 19 bases between. The germline V gene has CDR1 MNHEY and CDR2 SVGAGI. CDR3 length: 13 residues. Here the CDR3 DNA reads TGTGCCAGCAAGACAGAGCCTCCTCTTGGGCAGTACTTC. The encoded protein is CASKTEPPLGQYF.

V usage is TRBV5-4 and J usage is TRBJ2-2; 8 nucleotides line up with TRBD2. The CDR3 loop spans 15 amino acids. V lost 5 bases and J lost 5; bases outside the gene matches: 8. Germline CDR1 reads SGHNT; CDR2 reads YYREEE (reference sequence). For the CDR3, the DNA is TGTGCCAGCAGTCCCAGCGGGAGCGGGACCGGGGAGCTGTTTTTT. Translating gives CASSPSGSGTGELFF.

The rearrangement joins TRBV4-3 to TRBJ2-5, with D unclear. V was trimmed by 3 bases and J by 4 bases, leaving 9 bases between them. The germline gives CDR1 LGHNA, CDR2 YSLEER. The CDR3 is made up of 13 amino acids. The chain's CDR3 is CASSQKPGETQYF. CDR3 nucleotide sequence: TGCGCCAGCAGCCAGAAACCCGGAGAGACCCAGTACTTC.

V is TRBV25-1 and J is TRBJ1-2; 9 bases are shared with TRBD1. The trim removed 3 bases at V and 2 bases at J, leaving 7 bases unmatched. CDR1 and CDR2 (germline): MGHDK, SYGVNS. This CDR3 comprises 16 residues. In nucleotides, the CDR3 is TGTGCCAGCAGTGAGTCTTGGACAGGGGAAAACTATGGCTACACCTTC. Translating gives CASSESWTGENYGYTF.

The chain links TRBV4-2 to TRBJ2-5, with D possibly matching TRBD2 (6 bases). This CDR3 is built from 14 residues. CDR1 is LGHNA and CDR2 is YNFKEQ in the germline V gene. V lost 0 bases to trimming and J lost 9 bases, with 14 bases between them. The CDR3 DNA reads TGTGCCAGCAGCCAAGATGGGACCACGGGGGCCCAGTACTTC. Protein product: CASSQDGTTGAQYF.

The chain carries TRBV9 and TRBJ2-1, with TRBD2 matching over 8 bases. J lost 3 bases, V lost 4 bases, and 9 bases had no gene match. The germline V gene has CDR1 SGDLS and CDR2 YYNGEE. The length of the CDR3 is 16 residues. The CDR3 nucleotides are TGTGCCAGCAGCCCCCCCGGACTAGCTAGCTACAATGAGCAGTTCTTC. Translating gives CASSPPGLASYNEQFF.

The chain combines TRBV5-1 with TRBJ1-1; D perhaps matches TRBD1 (5 bases). This CDR3 region has 15 residues. The germline V gene encodes CDR1 SGHRS and CDR2 YFSETQ. Deletions cut 0 bases from V and 2 bases from J, with 11 bases between. CDR3 DNA sequence: TGCGCCAGCAGCTTGGTGGGGGGTACAAACACTGAAGCTTTCTTT. This codes for CASSLVGGTNTEAFF.

The J gene is TRBJ1-2, the V gene TRBV27; maybe TRBD1 (6 bases). Germline V gene lookup returns CDR1 MNHEY and CDR2 SMNVEV (reference sequence). Deletions cut 4 bases from V and 8 bases from J, with 17 bases between. This CDR3 has 14 amino acids. CDR3 sequence: CASSSGGARWGYTF. The CDR3 DNA reads as TGTGCCAGCAGTTCGGGGGGGGCGCGTTGGGGCTACACCTTC.